This TCR beta chain was sequenced in a study of T cell responses to AZD1222 COVID-19 vaccine. Study-wide results and limits: Only 5 to 7 AZD1222 recipients tested seropositive at baseline. Donors in the cohort were predominantly white British and more often female, and clonal diversity was possibly underestimated. Spike-specific TCR breadth and depth were elevated following two AZD1222 doses.

TCRdb's table, derived via immunoSEQ multiplex PCR, lists solely in-frame clones and lacks some. The sample consists of tens of thousands of clones, around 88% of them appearing once. Per the germline V gene, CDR1 is LNHDA and CDR2 is SQIVND (reference sequence). The ends were cut back, 2 bases at V and 5 bases at J, with 12 bases in the middle. The CDR3 is 14 amino acids. In its sample, this clone was seen a few times. The antigen is unknown. The material was peripheral blood, obtained on day 0 of AZD1222 vaccination. The chain links TRBV19 to TRBJ1-1; no firm D call. This TCR derives from an adult in good health. CDR3 DNA sequence: TGTGCCAGTAGTATACCAGGATTTGGGACTGAAGCTTTCTTT. Protein sequence: CASSIPGFGTEAFF.